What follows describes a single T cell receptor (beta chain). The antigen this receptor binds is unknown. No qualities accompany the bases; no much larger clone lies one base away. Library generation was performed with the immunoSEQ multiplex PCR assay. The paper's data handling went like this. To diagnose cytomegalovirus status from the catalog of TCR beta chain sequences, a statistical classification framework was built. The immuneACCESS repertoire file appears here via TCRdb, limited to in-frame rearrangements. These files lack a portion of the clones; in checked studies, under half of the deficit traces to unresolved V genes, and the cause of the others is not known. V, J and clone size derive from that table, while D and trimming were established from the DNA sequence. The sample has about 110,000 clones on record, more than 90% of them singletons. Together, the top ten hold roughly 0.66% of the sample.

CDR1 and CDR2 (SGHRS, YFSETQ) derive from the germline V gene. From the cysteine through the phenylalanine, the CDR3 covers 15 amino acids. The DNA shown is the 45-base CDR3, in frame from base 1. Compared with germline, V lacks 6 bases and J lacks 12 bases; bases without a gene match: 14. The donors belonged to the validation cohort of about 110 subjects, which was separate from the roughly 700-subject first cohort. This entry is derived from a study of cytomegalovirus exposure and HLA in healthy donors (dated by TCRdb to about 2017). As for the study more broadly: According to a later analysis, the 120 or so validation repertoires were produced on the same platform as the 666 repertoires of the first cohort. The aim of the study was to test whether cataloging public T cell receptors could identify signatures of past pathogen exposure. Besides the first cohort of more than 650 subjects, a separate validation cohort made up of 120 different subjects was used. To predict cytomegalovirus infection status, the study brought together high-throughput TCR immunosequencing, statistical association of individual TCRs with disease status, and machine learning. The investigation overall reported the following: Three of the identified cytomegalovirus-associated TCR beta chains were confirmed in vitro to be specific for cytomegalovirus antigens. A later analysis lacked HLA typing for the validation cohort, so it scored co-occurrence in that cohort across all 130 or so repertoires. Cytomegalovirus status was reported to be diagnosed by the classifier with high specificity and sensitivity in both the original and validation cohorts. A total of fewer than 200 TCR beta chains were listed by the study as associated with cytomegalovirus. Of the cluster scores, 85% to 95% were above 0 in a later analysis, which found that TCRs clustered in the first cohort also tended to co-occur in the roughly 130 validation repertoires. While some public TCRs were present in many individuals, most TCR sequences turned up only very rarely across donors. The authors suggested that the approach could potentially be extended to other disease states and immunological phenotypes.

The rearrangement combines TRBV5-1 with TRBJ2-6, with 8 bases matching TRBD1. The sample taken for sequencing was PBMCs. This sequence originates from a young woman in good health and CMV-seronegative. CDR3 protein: CASTLGQALGGVLTF. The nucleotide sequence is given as TGCGCCAGCACCCTGGGACAGGCCCTCGGCGGCGTCCTGACTTTC.